The present TCR beta chain was sequenced within a study of T cell responses to AZD1222 COVID-19 vaccine. As for the study in general: Whether given at about 4 or about 12 weeks, second doses were pooled. General study findings and limits: The CD4 TCRs associated with vaccination extended across spike and predominated at 160-218 and 743-854.

In the case of this clone: Its specificity is not known.

The CDR3 has 15 amino acids. Deletions cut 1 base from V and 1 base from J, with 11 bases between. Germline CDR1 and CDR2: LNHNV and YYDKDF (reference sequence). TCRdb keeps only in-frame clones here, not all; method: immunoSEQ multiplex PCR. In the table there are 120,000 to 150,000 clones, around 91% of which are singletons. The sequencing here drew on peripheral blood, taken on day 0 of AZD1222 vaccination. The gene calls are TRBV15 and TRBJ2-7; unclear D gene. The source is an adult in good health. CDR3 sequence reads: CATSRVGGVSYEQYF. CDR3 bases: TGTGCCACCAGCAGAGTGGGTGGGGTGTCCTACGAGCAGTACTTC.